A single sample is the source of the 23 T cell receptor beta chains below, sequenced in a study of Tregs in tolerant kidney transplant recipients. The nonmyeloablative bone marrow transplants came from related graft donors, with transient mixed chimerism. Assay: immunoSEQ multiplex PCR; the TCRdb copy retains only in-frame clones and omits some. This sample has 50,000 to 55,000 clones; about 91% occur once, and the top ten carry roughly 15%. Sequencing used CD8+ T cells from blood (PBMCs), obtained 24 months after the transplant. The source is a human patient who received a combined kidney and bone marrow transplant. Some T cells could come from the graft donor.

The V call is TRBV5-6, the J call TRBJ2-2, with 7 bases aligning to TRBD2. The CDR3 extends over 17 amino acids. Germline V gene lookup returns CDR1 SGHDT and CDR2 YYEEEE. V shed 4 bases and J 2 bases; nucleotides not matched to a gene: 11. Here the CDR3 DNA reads TGTGCCAGCAGCGACTGGGGGGGATCCGGTAACACCGGGGAGCTGTTTTTT. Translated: CASSDWGGSGNTGELFF.

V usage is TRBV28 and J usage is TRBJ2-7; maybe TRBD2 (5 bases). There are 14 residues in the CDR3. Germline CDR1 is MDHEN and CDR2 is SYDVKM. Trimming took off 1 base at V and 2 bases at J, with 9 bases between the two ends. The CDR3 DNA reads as TGTGCCAGCAGTTTATTAGTGAGGGCCTACGAGCAGTACTTC. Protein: CASSLLVRAYEQYF.

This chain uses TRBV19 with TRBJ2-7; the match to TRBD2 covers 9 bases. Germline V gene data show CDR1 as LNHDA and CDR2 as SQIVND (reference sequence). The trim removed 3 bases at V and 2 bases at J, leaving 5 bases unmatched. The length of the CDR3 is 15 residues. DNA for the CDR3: TGTGCCAGTAGTATGGGCCTAGCGGGACCCTACGAGCAGTACTTC. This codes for CASSMGLAGPYEQYF.

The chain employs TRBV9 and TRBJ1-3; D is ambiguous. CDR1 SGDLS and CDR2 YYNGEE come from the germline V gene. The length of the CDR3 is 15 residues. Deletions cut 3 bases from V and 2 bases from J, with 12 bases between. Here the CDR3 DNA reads TGTGCCAGCAGCGGCAGAGGTTCCCCTGGAAACACCATATATTTT. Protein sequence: CASSGRGSPGNTIYF.

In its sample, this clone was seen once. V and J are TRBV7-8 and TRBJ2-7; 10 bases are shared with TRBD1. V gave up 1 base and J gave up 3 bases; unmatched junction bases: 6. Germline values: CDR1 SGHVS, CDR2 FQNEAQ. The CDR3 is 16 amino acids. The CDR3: CASSLGRGTGDYEQYF. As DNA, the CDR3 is TGTGCCAGCAGCTTAGGGCGAGGGACAGGGGACTACGAGCAGTACTTC.

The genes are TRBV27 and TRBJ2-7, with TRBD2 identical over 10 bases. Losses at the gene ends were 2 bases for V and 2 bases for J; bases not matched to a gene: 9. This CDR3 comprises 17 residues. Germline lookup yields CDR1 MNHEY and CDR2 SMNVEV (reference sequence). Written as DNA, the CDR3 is TGTGCCAGCAGTTTAGGCCCCCACCTAGCGGGAGCCTACGAGCAGTACTTC. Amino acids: CASSLGPHLAGAYEQYF.

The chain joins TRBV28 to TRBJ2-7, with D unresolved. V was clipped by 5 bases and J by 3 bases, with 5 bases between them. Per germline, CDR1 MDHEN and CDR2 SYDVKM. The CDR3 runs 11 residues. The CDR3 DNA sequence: TGTGCCAGCAGTCTTTTCTACGAGCAGTACTTC. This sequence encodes CASSLFYEQYF.

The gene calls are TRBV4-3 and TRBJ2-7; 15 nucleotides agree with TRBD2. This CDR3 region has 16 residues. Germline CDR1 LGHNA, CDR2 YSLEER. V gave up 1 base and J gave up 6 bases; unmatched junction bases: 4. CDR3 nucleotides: TGCGCCAGCAGCCAAGGGGGGACTAGCGGGAGGATCGAGCAGTACTTC. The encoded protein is CASSQGGTSGRIEQYF.

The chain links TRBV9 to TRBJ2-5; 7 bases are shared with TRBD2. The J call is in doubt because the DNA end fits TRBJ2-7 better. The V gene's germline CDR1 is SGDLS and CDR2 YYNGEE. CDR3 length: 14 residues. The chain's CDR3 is CASSATSSSYEQYF. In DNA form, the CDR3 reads TGTGCCAGCAGCGCGACTAGCAGCTCCTACGAGCAGTACTTC.

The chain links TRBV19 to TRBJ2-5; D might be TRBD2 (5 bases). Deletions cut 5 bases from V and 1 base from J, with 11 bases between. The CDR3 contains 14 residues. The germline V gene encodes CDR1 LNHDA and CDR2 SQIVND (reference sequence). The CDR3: CASSPGLIQETQYF. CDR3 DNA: TGTGCCAGTAGTCCCGGACTGATCCAAGAGACCCAGTACTTC.

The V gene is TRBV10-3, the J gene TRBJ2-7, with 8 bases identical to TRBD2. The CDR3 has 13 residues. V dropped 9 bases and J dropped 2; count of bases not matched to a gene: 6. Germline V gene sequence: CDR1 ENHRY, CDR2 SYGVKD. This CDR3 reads CAIQRELAYEQYF. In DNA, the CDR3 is TGTGCCATACAGCGGGAGTTAGCCTACGAGCAGTACTTC.

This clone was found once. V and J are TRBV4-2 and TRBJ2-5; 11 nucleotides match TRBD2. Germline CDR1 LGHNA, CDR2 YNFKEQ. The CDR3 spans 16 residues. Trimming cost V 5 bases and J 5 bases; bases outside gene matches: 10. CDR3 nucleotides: TGTGCCAGCAGCATCCTAGCGGGGGGCCGGGAGGAGACCCAGTACTTC. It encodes CASSILAGGREETQYF.

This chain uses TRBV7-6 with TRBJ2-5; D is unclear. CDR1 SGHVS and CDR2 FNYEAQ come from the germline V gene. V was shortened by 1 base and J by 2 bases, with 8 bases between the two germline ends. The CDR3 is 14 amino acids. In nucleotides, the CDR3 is TGTGCCAGCAGCTTAGACGACTGGCAAGAGACCCAGTACTTC. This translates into CASSLDDWQETQYF.

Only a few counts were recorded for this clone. The CDR3 DNA is TGTGCCAGCAGCTTTTGGACAGATGCAACTAATGAAAAACTGTTTTTT. Translation: CASSFWTDATNEKLFF. This chain uses TRBV5-6 with TRBJ1-4; tentatively, D is TRBD1 (6 bases). Germline V lookup: CDR1 SGHDT, CDR2 YYEEEE. V lost 2 bases and J 0 bases, leaving 11 bases between the germline ends. There are 16 residues in the CDR3.

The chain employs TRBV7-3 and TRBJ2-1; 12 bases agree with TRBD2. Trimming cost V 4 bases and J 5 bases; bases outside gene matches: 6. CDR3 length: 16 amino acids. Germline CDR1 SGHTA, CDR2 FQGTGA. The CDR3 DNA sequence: TGTGCCAGCAGCTCCTCACTAGCGGGGGGTAACAATGAGCAGTTCTTC. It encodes CASSSSLAGGNNEQFF. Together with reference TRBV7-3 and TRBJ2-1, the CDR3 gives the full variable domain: GAGVSQTPSNKVTEKGKYVELRCDPISGHTALYWYRQSLGQGPEFLIYFQGTGAADDSGLPNDRFFAVRPEGSVSTLKIQRTERGDSAVYLCASSSSLAGGNNEQFFGPGTRLTVL.

The CDR3 region is CASSPEGQGGYSPLHF. DNA for the CDR3: TGCGCCAGCAGCCCAGAGGGACAGGGAGGTTACTCCCCCCTCCACTTT. V is TRBV4-3 and J is TRBJ1-6, with 9 nucleotides matching TRBD1. Germline trimming cut 4 bases from V and 13 bases from J; bases unmatched to any gene: 14. This CDR3 is built from 16 residues. CDR1 and CDR2 from the germline V gene are LGHNA and YSLEER.

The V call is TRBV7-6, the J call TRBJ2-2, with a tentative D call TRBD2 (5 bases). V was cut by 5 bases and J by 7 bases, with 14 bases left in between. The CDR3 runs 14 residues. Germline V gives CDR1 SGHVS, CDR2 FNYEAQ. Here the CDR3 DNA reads TGTGCCAGCAGCCCCCTGGCGGGTTTCGGGGAGCTGTTTTTT. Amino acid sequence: CASSPLAGFGELFF. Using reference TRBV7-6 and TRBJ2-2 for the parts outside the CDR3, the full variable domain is GAGVSQSPRYKVTKRGQDVALRCDPISGHVSLYWYRQALGQGPEFLTYFNYEAQQDKSGLPNDRFSAERPEGSISTLTIQRTEQRDSAMYRCASSPLAGFGELFFGEGSRLTVL.

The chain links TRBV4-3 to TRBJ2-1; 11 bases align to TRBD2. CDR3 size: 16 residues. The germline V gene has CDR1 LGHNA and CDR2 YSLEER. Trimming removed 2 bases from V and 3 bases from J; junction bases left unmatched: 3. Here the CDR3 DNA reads TGCGCCAGCAGCCAACGACTAGCGGGGAGCTACAATGAGCAGTTCTTC. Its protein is CASSQRLAGSYNEQFF.

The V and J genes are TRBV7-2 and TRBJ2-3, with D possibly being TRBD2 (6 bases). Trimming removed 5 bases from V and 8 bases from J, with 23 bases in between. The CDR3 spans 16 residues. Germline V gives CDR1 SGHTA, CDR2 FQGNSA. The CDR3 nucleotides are TGTGCCAGCAGCCCAAAGGTGGGGACTGCCCCGGGTACGCAGTATTTT. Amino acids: CASSPKVGTAPGTQYF.

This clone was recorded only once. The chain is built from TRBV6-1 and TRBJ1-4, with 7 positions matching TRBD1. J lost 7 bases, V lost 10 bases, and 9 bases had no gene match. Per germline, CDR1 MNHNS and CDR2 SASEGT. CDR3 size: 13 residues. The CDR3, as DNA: TGTGCCACCCTTGCCTGGACAGGTGAAAAACTGTTTTTT. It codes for CATLAWTGEKLFF.

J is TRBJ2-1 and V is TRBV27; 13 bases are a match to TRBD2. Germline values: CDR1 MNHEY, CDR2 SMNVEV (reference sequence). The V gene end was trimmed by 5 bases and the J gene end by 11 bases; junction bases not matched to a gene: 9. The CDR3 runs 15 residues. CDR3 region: CASSPGTSGTGKQFF. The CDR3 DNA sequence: TGTGCCAGCAGTCCGGGGACTAGCGGGACCGGAAAGCAGTTCTTC.

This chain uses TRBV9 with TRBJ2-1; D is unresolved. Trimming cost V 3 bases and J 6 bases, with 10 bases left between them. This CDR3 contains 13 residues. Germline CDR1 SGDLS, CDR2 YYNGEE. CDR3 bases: TGTGCCAGCAGCGACTATACTGGCAATGAGCAGTTCTTC. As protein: CASSDYTGNEQFF.

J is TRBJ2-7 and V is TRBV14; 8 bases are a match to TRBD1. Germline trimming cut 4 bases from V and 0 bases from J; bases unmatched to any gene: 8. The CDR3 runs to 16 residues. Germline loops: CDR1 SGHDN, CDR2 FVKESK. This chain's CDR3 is CASSPPGTGTSYEQYF. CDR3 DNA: TGTGCCAGCAGCCCCCCCGGGACAGGTACCTCCTACGAGCAGTACTTC.